These 25 T cell receptor beta chains were all obtained from the same sample, sequenced in a study of T cells in Graves' hyperthyroidism and ophthalmopathy. The source material, RNA transcripts, was used to amplify TCR beta CDR3 regions. Carried out on the TCR CDR3, a first-round RT-PCR used the HTBI primer set. TCRdb used MiXCR to reprocess the multiplex PCR reads, holding one entry per CDR3 protein. This sample has hundreds of thousands of distinct CDR3 sequences; just under 45% occur once, and the top ten carry 6.5% to 9%. The sample comprised peripheral blood or thyroid tissue (not recorded which). All receptors come from an adult man with Graves' disease, either hyperthyroidism or ophthalmopathy (not recorded which).

Comments on this clonotype: One junction end disagrees with the germline gene, perhaps due to a read error. V and J are TRBV10-3 and TRBJ2-2, with 9 bases aligning to TRBD2. The V gene's germline CDR1 is ENHRY and CDR2 SYGVKD. This CDR3 contains 15 residues. The CDR3 DNA sequence: TGTGCCAGCAGTTCCGGGACTAGCTTTGGCGGGGAGCTGTTTTTT. It encodes CASSSGTSFGGELFF.

The J gene is TRBJ1-1, the V gene TRBV19, with unresolved D. Looked up from germline, CDR1 is LNHDA and CDR2 is SQIVND (reference sequence). This CDR3 is built from 16 residues. V gave up 2 bases and J gave up 0 bases, with 13 bases separating them. Here the CDR3 reads CASSITPGLMNTEAFF. DNA of the CDR3: TGTGCCAGTAGTATAACTCCCGGGCTAATGAACACTGAAGCTTTCTTT.

This clonotype was seen a few times. The rearrangement joins TRBV9 to TRBJ1-3; TRBD1 agrees at 8 bases. The CDR3 covers 15 residues. The germline gives CDR1 SGDLS, CDR2 YYNGEE. V shed 1 base, J shed 4 bases, and the junction held 4 bases outside the gene matches. CDR3 coding DNA: TGTGCCAGCAGCGTAAGCCAGGGGGCAGGAAACACCATATATTTT. Residues: CASSVSQGAGNTIYF. Complete variable domain (other parts from reference TRBV9 and TRBJ1-3): DSGVTQTPKHLITATGQRVTLRCSPRSGDLSVYWYQQSLDQGLQFLIQYYNGEERAKGNILERFSAQQFPDLHSELNLSSLELGDSALYFCASSVSQGAGNTIYFGEGSWLTVV.

This clonotype was recorded a few times. The J gene is TRBJ1-6, the V gene TRBV5-1, with D possibly TRBD1 on 5 matching bases. The CDR3 has 15 residues. V was cut by 1 base and J by 7 bases, with 12 bases left in between. Germline loops: CDR1 SGHRS, CDR2 YFSETQ. DNA of the CDR3: TGCGCCAGCAGCTTGCAGGGAAACAAAAATTCACCCCTCCACTTT. Its translation: CASSLQGNKNSPLHF. The full variable domain, in which reference TRBV5-1 and TRBJ1-6 provide the parts outside the CDR3, is KAGVTQTPRYLIKTRGQQVTLSCSPISGHRSVSWYQQTPGQGLQFLFEYFSETQRNKGNFPGRFSGRQFSNSRSEMNVSTLELGDSALYLCASSLQGNKNSPLHFGNGTRLTVT.

This clonotype has more than one count but fewer than ten. The gene calls are TRBV2 and TRBJ1-6, with D unresolved. Germline-derived CDR1 and CDR2 are SNHLY and FYNNEI. The CDR3 covers 14 residues. Trimming left V 7 bases short and J 2 bases short, with 9 bases between. The CDR3 bases are TGTGCCAGCAAGACCGAGGCCTATAATTCACCCCTCCACTTT. This translates into CASKTEAYNSPLHF.

This clonotype has only one observation. This chain connects TRBV19 to TRBJ2-5; 7 bases agree with TRBD1. V lost 6 bases and J lost 4; bases outside the gene matches: 8. The CDR3 covers 14 residues. Germline CDR1 and CDR2: LNHDA and SQIVND (reference sequence). Here the CDR3 reads CASSPTGLGETQYF. CDR3 in DNA: TGTGCCAGTAGCCCGACAGGGTTGGGAGAGACCCAGTACTTC.

This clonotype has just a few counts. This CDR3 reads CASRTTDGAYGYTF. CDR3 DNA sequence: TGTGCCAGTAGGACTACGGACGGAGCCTATGGCTACACCTTC. The chain is built from TRBV19 and TRBJ1-2; D remains ambiguous. The CDR3 covers 14 residues. Germline assignment: CDR1 LNHDA and CDR2 SQIVND (reference sequence). The germline V and J ends were trimmed by 6 bases and 4 bases, with 15 bases remaining between them.

This clonotype has only a few counts. This chain joins TRBV5-1 and TRBJ1-6; TRBD1 aligns across 8 bases. The V segment lost 4 bases and the J segment 5 bases; nucleotides outside the gene matches: 5. CDR1 is SGHRS and CDR2 is YFSETQ in the germline V gene. CDR3 size: 15 residues. CDR3 loop: CASSRQGPDNSPLHF. The CDR3 nucleotides are TGCGCCAGCAGCCGACAGGGGCCCGATAATTCACCCCTCCACTTT.

The V and J genes are TRBV25-1 and TRBJ2-5; no definite D call. Germline values: CDR1 MGHDK, CDR2 SYGVNS. This CDR3 is built from 13 residues. CDR3 protein: CARVSVLQETQYF. The CDR3 DNA follows: TGTGCTAGAGTCTCGGTTCTGCAAGAGACCCAGTACTTC.

This chain links TRBV2 with TRBJ1-5; TRBD1 aligns across 7 bases. This CDR3 contains 16 residues. After removal of 3 bases from V and 7 bases from J, the junction contained 12 bases not matched to a gene. CDR1 and CDR2 from the germline V gene are SNHLY and FYNNEI. CDR3: CASSDGAQTGLQPQHF. DNA of the CDR3: TGTGCCAGCAGTGATGGGGCCCAGACAGGGTTGCAGCCCCAGCATTTT.

The sample holds many counts of this clonotype. In nucleotides, the CDR3 is TGTGCCAGCAGCTTGGGCGGGGGGACGCAGCCCCAGCATTTT. As protein: CASSLGGGTQPQHF. J is TRBJ1-5 and V is TRBV7-9; D may be TRBD1 (5 bases). V was shortened by 3 bases and J by 7 bases, with 13 bases between the two germline ends. CDR3 length: 14 residues. Per germline, CDR1 SEHNR and CDR2 FQNEAQ (reference sequence).

Note on this clonotype: It may be a read error: a sequence one base away is much more abundant. The chain uses TRBV7-8 and TRBJ2-7; D is possibly TRBD2 (5 bases). In germline, CDR1 is SGHVS, CDR2 FQNEAQ. The CDR3 runs to 13 residues. CDR3 sequence reads: CASCFSEPYEQYF. CDR3 in DNA: TGTGCCAGCTGCTTTAGCGAACCCTACGAGCAGTACTTC. The full variable domain, rest sourced from reference TRBV7-8 and TRBJ2-7, is GAGVSQSPRYKVAKRGQDVALRCDPISGHVSLFWYQQALGQGPEFLTYFQNEAQLDKSGLPSDRFFAERPEGSVSTLKIQRTQQEDSAVYLCASCFSEPYEQYFGPGTRLTVT.

The CDR3 DNA reads TGTGCCAGCAGCCTGGGGGCGGGGACTGGAAACACCATATATTTT. Protein: CASSLGAGTGNTIYF. V gene TRBV7-6 combines with J gene TRBJ1-3, with a possible D match to TRBD1 (6 bases). V lost 5 bases to trimming and J lost 2 bases, with 13 bases between them. In germline, CDR1 is SGHVS, CDR2 FNYEAQ. CDR3 length: 15 residues.

Concerning this clonotype itself: A clone one base away is much larger, so this may be a read error. The chain employs TRBV9 and TRBJ1-2, with D perhaps matching TRBD1 (5 bases). The CDR3 loop spans 16 amino acids. Germline CDR1 SGDLS, CDR2 YYNGEE. This chain's CDR3 is CASSVGPDGTNYRYTF. CDR3 bases: TGTGCCAGCAGCGTGGGGCCTGACGGGACTAACTATCGCTACACCTTC. The entire variable domain, with the rest obtained from reference TRBV9 and TRBJ1-2, is as follows: DSGVTQTPKHLITATGQRVTLRCSPRSGDLSVYWYQQSLDQGLQFLIQYYNGEERAKGNILERFSAQQFPDLHSELNLSSLELGDSALYFCASSVGPDGTNYRYTFGSGTRLTVV.

This clonotype was counted at least ten times. This chain uses TRBV24-1 with TRBJ2-7, with 9 nucleotides matching TRBD1. Trimming cost V 2 bases and J 3 bases; bases outside gene matches: 7. The CDR3 runs to 16 residues. Germline CDR1 is KGHDR and CDR2 is SFDVKD. The CDR3 nucleotides read TGTGCCACCAGTGATTGGGACGGGACAGGGCGCTACGAGCAGTACTTC. Translation gives CATSDWDGTGRYEQYF.

The CDR3 reads CATSATTGGDEKLFF. For the CDR3, the DNA is TGTGCCACCAGTGCTACGACAGGCGGGGATGAAAAACTGTTTTTT. V and J are TRBV24-1 and TRBJ1-4, with D possibly being TRBD1 (6 bases). V was trimmed by 5 bases and J by 6 bases, leaving 15 bases between them. CDR1 and CDR2 from the germline V gene are KGHDR and SFDVKD. The CDR3 contains 15 residues.

As for this clonotype: As the CDR3 is not closed by the conserved phenylalanine or tryptophan, this likely results from a read error. Written as DNA, the CDR3 is TGTGCCATCAGCCCGGGACAGGGTGGGAATTCACCCCTCCACCTT. Encoded protein: CAISPGQGGNSPLHL. The chain links TRBV2 to TRBJ1-6; 9 bases align to TRBD1. The length of the CDR3 is 15 residues. The V segment lost 10 bases and the J segment 7 bases; nucleotides outside the gene matches: 11. Germline CDR1 SNHLY, CDR2 FYNNEI.

The sample holds a few counts of this clonotype. The rearrangement uses TRBV12-3 or TRBV12-4 and TRBJ1-1; 9 nucleotides align to TRBD1. The V gene end was trimmed by 6 bases and the J gene end by 7 bases; junction bases not matched to a gene: 6. The CDR3 runs to 13 residues. Here the CDR3 DNA reads TGTGCCAGCAGCAATAGACAGGGGGTTGAAGCTTTCTTT. This sequence encodes CASSNRQGVEAFF.

Remarks on this clonotype: This clone may be a read error of a much larger clone one base away. The V gene is TRBV2, the J gene TRBJ1-1; 9 bases map to TRBD1. The CDR3 spans 11 residues. Trimming at V came to 8 bases and at J to 10 bases, leaving 5 bases not matched to a gene. CDR1 is SNHLY, CDR2 FYNNEI, per germline. In nucleotides, the CDR3 is TGTGCCAGCGGGACAGGGATATCAGCTTTCTTT. Residues: CASGTGISAFF.

V gene TRBV7-8 combines with J gene TRBJ1-5, with 8 nucleotides matching TRBD1. Trimming at V came to 5 bases and at J to 0 bases, leaving 3 bases not matched to a gene. Germline CDR1 reads SGHVS; CDR2 reads FQNEAQ. The CDR3 has 15 amino acids. The DNA of the CDR3 is TGTGCCAGCAGCCGGACAGGGATTAGCAATCAGCCCCAGCATTTT. Translating it yields CASSRTGISNQPQHF.

This clonotype was seen repeatedly, ten times or more. The chain recombines TRBV7-2 with TRBJ1-2; 7 positions match TRBD1. Germline CDR1 reads SGHTA; CDR2 reads FQGNSA. Unmatched junction bases numbered 19, after V lost 5 bases and J lost 4 bases. CDR3 length: 18 residues. CDR3 nucleotide sequence: TGTGCCAGCAGCCAGAGGGGGCCTGTACGGGATCGTAGCTATGGCTACACCTTC. Translation gives CASSQRGPVRDRSYGYTF.

On this clonotype: This likely comes from a read error, as the CDR3 has no conserved phenylalanine or tryptophan at its end. The DNA is left out, because the CDR3 cannot be placed on it with certainty; the CDR3 is given as TCRdb lists it. The V gene is TRBV10-3, the J gene TRBJ2-7. The CDR3 sequence runs 13 residues, both termini included. Germline CDR1 reads ENHRY; CDR2 reads SYGVKD. The CDR3 protein is CAIRPDSSYEQCL.

This clonotype was seen many times. The V and J genes are TRBV6-6 and TRBJ1-2; D gene unclear. The CDR3 sequence is 11 residues long. Germline lookup yields CDR1 MNHNY and CDR2 SVGAGI (reference sequence). V was clipped by 4 bases and J by 6 bases, with 6 bases between them. This CDR3 reads CASSLTNGYTF. CDR3 sequence (DNA): TGTGCCAGCAGTTTAACGAATGGCTACACCTTC.

With regard to this clonotype: One end of the junction does not line up with germline, which may come from a read error. The V gene is TRBV7-9, the J gene TRBJ1-5; no definite D call. The CDR3 sequence is 13 residues long. The V gene's germline CDR1 is SEHNR and CDR2 FQNEAQ (reference sequence). CDR3 sequence reads: CASSQLLGQPQHF. CDR3 sequence (DNA): TGCGCCAGCAGCCAACTGTTAGGTCAGCCCCAGCATTTT.

Details on this clonotype: With a much larger clone just one base away, this may be a read error. The conserved phenylalanine or tryptophan is not found at the CDR3 terminus, so this likely reflects a read error. The gene calls are TRBV29-1 and TRBJ1-1, with D tentatively TRBD1 (5 bases). This CDR3 comprises 13 residues. CDR1 and CDR2 (germline): SQVTM, ANQGSEA. V dropped 4 bases and J dropped 5 bases, with 14 bases sitting between them. CDR3 sequence (DNA): TGCAGCGTTGGCGCAGACAGTTCAACTGAAGCTTTCCTT. Protein sequence: CSVGADSSTEAFL.